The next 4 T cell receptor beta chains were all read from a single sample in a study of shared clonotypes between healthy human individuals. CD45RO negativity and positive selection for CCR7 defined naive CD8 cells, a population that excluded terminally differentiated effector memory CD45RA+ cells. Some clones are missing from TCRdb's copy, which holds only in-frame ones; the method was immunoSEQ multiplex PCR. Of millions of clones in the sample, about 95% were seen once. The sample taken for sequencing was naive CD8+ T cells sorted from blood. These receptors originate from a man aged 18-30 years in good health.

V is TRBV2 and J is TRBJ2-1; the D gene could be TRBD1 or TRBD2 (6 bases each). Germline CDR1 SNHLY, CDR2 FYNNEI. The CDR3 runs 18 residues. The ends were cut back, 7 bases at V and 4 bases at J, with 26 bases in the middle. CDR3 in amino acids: CASTYSKEGGQSYNEQFF. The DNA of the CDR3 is TGTGCCAGCACCTACTCTAAGGAGGGGGGCCAATCTTACAATGAGCAGTTCTTC. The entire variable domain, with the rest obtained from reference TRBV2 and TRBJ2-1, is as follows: EPEVTQTPSHQVTQMGQEVILRCVPISNHLYFYWYRQILGQKVEFLVSFYNNEISEKSEIFDDQFSVERPDGSNFTLKIRSTKLEDSAMYFCASTYSKEGGQSYNEQFFGPGTRLTVL.

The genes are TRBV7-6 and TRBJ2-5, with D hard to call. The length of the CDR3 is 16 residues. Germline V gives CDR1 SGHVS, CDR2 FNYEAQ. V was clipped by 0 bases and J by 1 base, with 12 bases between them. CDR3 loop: CASSLARMGSQETQYF. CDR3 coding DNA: TGTGCCAGCAGCTTAGCTAGGATGGGCAGCCAAGAGACCCAGTACTTC.

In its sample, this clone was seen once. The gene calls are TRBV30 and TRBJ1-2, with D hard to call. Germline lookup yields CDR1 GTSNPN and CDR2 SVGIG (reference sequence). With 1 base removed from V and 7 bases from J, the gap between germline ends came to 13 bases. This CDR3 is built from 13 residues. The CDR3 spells CAWSGHPGPGYTF. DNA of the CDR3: TGTGCCTGGAGTGGGCATCCCGGTCCTGGCTACACCTTC.

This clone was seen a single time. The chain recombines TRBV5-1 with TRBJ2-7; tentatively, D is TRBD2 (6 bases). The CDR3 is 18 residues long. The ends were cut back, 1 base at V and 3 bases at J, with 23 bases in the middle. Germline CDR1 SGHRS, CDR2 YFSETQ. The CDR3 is CASSLFFMGGLSNYEQYF. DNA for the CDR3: TGCGCCAGCAGCTTGTTCTTCATGGGGGGTCTGAGTAACTACGAGCAGTACTTC.